The 10 T cell receptor beta chains below were found in one sample sequenced in a study of cytomegalovirus exposure and HLA in healthy donors. In the PCR, 60 Vbeta and 13 Jbeta primers were used. Here immunoSEQ multiplex PCR was the method, and the copy in TCRdb shows in-frame clones only, minus some. In the table there are about 140,000 clones, 61% of which are singletons. The sequenced material came from PBMCs. Every receptor here comes from a male donor in good health and CMV-seronegative.

The chain links TRBV5-1 to TRBJ1-6; 7 positions agree with TRBD1. The CDR3 runs 15 residues. J lost 9 bases, V lost 0 bases, and 6 bases had no gene match. CDR1 is SGHRS and CDR2 is YFSETQ in the germline V gene. The CDR3 DNA reads as TGCGCCAGCAGCTTGGAGGGGGCTGGGGGTTCACCCCTCCACTTT. Amino acids: CASSLEGAGGSPLHF.

The CDR3 DNA follows: TGTGCCAGCAGTGCGGGACAGGGAGGTTTGCAGCCCCAGCATTTT. It codes for CASSAGQGGLQPQHF. J is TRBJ1-5 and V is TRBV2; 9 bases match TRBD1. The germline V gene has CDR1 SNHLY and CDR2 FYNNEI. The length of the CDR3 is 15 residues. Trimming at V came to 4 bases and at J to 7 bases, leaving 8 bases not matched to a gene. Supplemented by reference TRBV2 and TRBJ1-5, the full variable domain reads EPEVTQTPSHQVTQMGQEVILRCVPISNHLYFYWYRQILGQKVEFLVSFYNNEISEKSEIFDDQFSVERPDGSNFTLKIRSTKLEDSAMYFCASSAGQGGLQPQHFGDGTRLSIL.

This clone ranks as medium-sized. The rearrangement uses TRBV7-6 and TRBJ2-1; 8 positions match TRBD1. V was pared by 4 bases and J by 6 bases, with 5 bases of the junction left unmatched. There are 14 residues in the CDR3. Germline CDR1 and CDR2: SGHVS and FNYEAQ. CDR3 nucleotide sequence: TGTGCCAGCAGCTCCAGGACAGGGAGCAATGAGCAGTTCTTC. Translating gives CASSSRTGSNEQFF.

In this sample, this clone turned up a few times. The chain has TRBV7-9 and TRBJ2-1, with 7 bases fitting TRBD2. With 3 bases clipped from V and 3 bases from J, the junction kept 2 bases outside the gene matches. The CDR3 spans 14 residues. Germline loops: CDR1 SEHNR, CDR2 FQNEAQ (reference sequence). CDR3 sequence: CASSLGGVYNEQFF. The CDR3, as DNA: TGTGCCAGCAGCTTGGGGGGGGTCTACAATGAGCAGTTCTTC.

This clone was counted a few times. The chain joins TRBV5-4 to TRBJ2-6; 9 nucleotides match TRBD1. Per germline, CDR1 SGHNT and CDR2 YYREEE (reference sequence). The CDR3 loop spans 17 amino acids. J was trimmed by 0 bases and V by 4 bases; bases with no gene match: 5. CDR3 region: CASSADRGASGANVLTF. The CDR3 nucleotides read TGTGCCAGCAGCGCGGACAGGGGAGCCTCTGGGGCCAACGTCCTGACTTTC.

This sequence joins TRBV28 and TRBJ1-2; 12 positions agree with TRBD1. With 4 bases clipped from V and 5 bases from J, the junction kept 2 bases outside the gene matches. Germline V gene lookup returns CDR1 MDHEN and CDR2 SYDVKM. This CDR3 region has 14 residues. This chain's CDR3 is CASSSGQGAYGYTF. CDR3 coding DNA: TGTGCCAGCAGTTCGGGACAGGGGGCGTATGGCTACACCTTC.

This clone has only a few counts. The CDR3 nucleotides are TGTGCCTGGAGTGGGCTGCCGGGACAGGGGAGTTCACCCCTCCACTTT. Its translation is CAWSGLPGQGSSPLHF. The rearrangement joins TRBV30 to TRBJ1-6, with 10 bases lining up with TRBD1. Germline lookup yields CDR1 GTSNPN and CDR2 SVGIG (reference sequence). With V trimmed by 1 base and J by 9 bases, 9 bases remained unmatched. This CDR3 is built from 16 residues.

The rearrangement uses TRBV2 and TRBJ2-3; perhaps TRBD2 as D (6 bases). Germline assignment: CDR1 SNHLY and CDR2 FYNNEI. V shed 7 bases and J shed 4 bases, with 21 bases lying between them. This CDR3 is built from 16 residues. CDR3 DNA sequence: TGTGCCAGCACTTCCCCCAGCGGTGGAGGGTCAGATACGCAGTATTTT. This codes for CASTSPSGGGSDTQYF. The whole variable domain, remainder taken from reference TRBV2 and TRBJ2-3, is EPEVTQTPSHQVTQMGQEVILRCVPISNHLYFYWYRQILGQKVEFLVSFYNNEISEKSEIFDDQFSVERPDGSNFTLKIRSTKLEDSAMYFCASTSPSGGGSDTQYFGPGTRLTVL.

This chain links TRBV21-1 with TRBJ2-7; whether TRBD2, the table's D call, matches the DNA was not checked. TRBV21-1 is tagged as a pseudogene. The CDR3 contains 15 residues. The CDR3 sequence is CASSKVGGSVYEQYF. The CDR3 nucleotides read TGTGCCAGCAGCAAAGTGGGGGGGTCAGTTTACGAGCAGTACTTC.

The chain recombines TRBV5-1 with TRBJ2-7; tentative D call: TRBD2 (6 bases). Trimming shortened V by 0 bases and J by 5 bases, and 6 bases separated the two germline ends. The CDR3 is 12 residues long. Germline CDR1 is SGHRS and CDR2 is YFSETQ. The CDR3 region is CASSLASDEQYF. CDR3 bases: TGCGCCAGCAGCTTGGCTAGCGACGAGCAGTACTTC.